The entry below gives a single T cell receptor (beta chain) sequence along with its context. One entry per CDR3 protein, called by TCRdb with MiXCR from the RT-PCR reads. The sample has 150,000 to 200,000 distinct CDR3 sequences; 24% are singletons. This entry is derived from a study of patients and donors after allogeneic stem cell transplantation. The TCR originated in a human donor who was either an allogeneic HSCT recipient or a stem cell or donor lymphocyte infusion donor (not recorded which). It is not recorded whose cells these are; they may come from a transplant donor. Sequenced input: blood, either unsorted or a sorted T cell fraction (not recorded which).

Here the CDR3 reads CSAAPSADGELFF. The CDR3 DNA reads as TGCAGTGCTGCTCCTAGCGCGGACGGGGAGCTGTTTTTT. The V gene is TRBV20-1, the J gene TRBJ2-2; possible D gene TRBD2, 6 bases. Germline V gene lookup returns CDR1 DFQATT and CDR2 SNEGSKA (reference sequence). CDR3 length: 13 amino acids. The V and J ends lost 5 bases and 7 bases respectively, with 14 bases between them.